A selection of T cell receptor beta chains follows, all from one sample in a study of blood T cell repertoires in COVID-19. The table came from immunoSEQ multiplex PCR; TCRdb's copy has only in-frame clones and leaves some out. Among about 160,000 clones listed, about 80% were seen once. Sequenced material: peripheral blood. The receptor source for this set is a woman in her thirties or forties with COVID-19, enrolled during active disease. Each CDR3 is given without its conserved first and last residue.

v_gene: TRBV7-3; CDR3aa: ASSLTSFSGDTQY
v_gene: TRBV5-8; CDR3aa: ASSFGLGIDTQY
v_gene: TRBV27; CDR3aa: ASGRQNSNQPQH
v_gene: TRBV18; CDR3aa: ASSPAKPNSPLH
v_gene: TRBV27; CDR3aa: ASSQPILAASTDTQY
v_gene: TRBV30; CDR3aa: AWSVKSSGSQPQH
v_gene: TRBV30; CDR3aa: ACMIGTNYNEQF
v_gene: TRBV10-3; CDR3aa: AIAGAGNQPQH
v_gene: TRBV6-5; CDR3aa: ASSSDNPNEKLF
v_gene: TRBV28; CDR3aa: ASTPRDRGFDEQF
v_gene: TRBV11-2; CDR3aa: ASSFNVLAGRTETQY
v_gene: TRBV18; CDR3aa: ASSPSRGLYNEQF
v_gene: TRBV14; CDR3aa: ASSRRAGGWNEQF
v_gene: TRBV27; CDR3aa: ASSITSGNYNEQF
v_gene: TRBV7-3; CDR3aa: ASSPGTSATQY
v_gene: TRBV7-9; CDR3aa: ASSLGQGYT
v_gene: TRBV9; CDR3aa: ASSPRQGLTEAF
v_gene: TRBV5-5; CDR3aa: ASSLLAGTGELF
v_gene: TRBV6-4; CDR3aa: ASSEFEPAGYGYT
v_gene: TRBV29-1; CDR3aa: SVEFSGASTDTQY
v_gene: TRBV16; CDR3aa: ASSGYLETQY
v_gene: TRBV19; CDR3aa: ASSHPGVYNEQF
v_gene: TRBV7-9; CDR3aa: ASSPLRVKTQY
v_gene: TRBV7-2; CDR3aa: ASRWRGPGASPLH
v_gene: TRBV25-1; CDR3aa: ASSGVFEKLF
v_gene: TRBV6-4; CDR3aa: ASSYHNEQF
v_gene: TRBV9; CDR3aa: ASTSGGLLRNEQF
v_gene: TRBV28; CDR3aa: ATQQLEAYEQY
v_gene: TRBV27; CDR3aa: ASSSLLGWGGSTDTQY
v_gene: TRBV5-4; CDR3aa: ATKTVAGALTGELF
v_gene: TRBV6-1; CDR3aa: ASTQGQGTNVLT
v_gene: TRBV19; CDR3aa: ASSIGPPFSGNTIY
v_gene: TRBV19; CDR3aa: ASSSKGLAGSNEQF
v_gene: TRBV7-3; CDR3aa: ASSSNPISGNEQF
v_gene: TRBV7-9; CDR3aa: ASSSRGSYNSPLH
v_gene: TRBV10-3; CDR3aa: AISGGGEMEQY
v_gene: TRBV6-5; CDR3aa: ASRETATNEKLF
v_gene: TRBV19; CDR3aa: ASSMAQARGYT
v_gene: TRBV29-1; CDR3aa: SGIILDTQY
v_gene: TRBV30; CDR3aa: AWSTGLAYNEQF
v_gene: TRBV3-1/TRBV3-2; CDR3aa: ASSPWTGGTEAF
v_gene: TRBV18; CDR3aa: ASSPRPGTSGRSSYNEQF
v_gene: TRBV6-1; CDR3aa: ASSALPLLEANVLT
v_gene: TRBV10-3; CDR3aa: AISGGGPDGYT
v_gene: TRBV5-5; CDR3aa: ASSLSRGGSPLH
v_gene: TRBV30; CDR3aa: AWSVGEAGELF
v_gene: TRBV2; CDR3aa: ASSDAGGVNTGELF
v_gene: TRBV5-4; CDR3aa: ASSRGNTEAF
v_gene: TRBV19; CDR3aa: ASSLTDRAFTEAF
v_gene: TRBV6-5; CDR3aa: ASSYLATNEKLF
v_gene: TRBV4-1; CDR3aa: ASSRTDRGPNTEAF
v_gene: TRBV19; CDR3aa: ASSTSGLSGNYGYT
v_gene: TRBV30; CDR3aa: AWNGDSSNQPQH
v_gene: TRBV30; CDR3aa: AWSVVVRGNTIY
v_gene: TRBV5-1; CDR3aa: ASSLEREGQYEQY
v_gene: TRBV15; CDR3aa: APGDRGLAKLF
v_gene: TRBV4-2; CDR3aa: ASSQREGETQY